This T cell receptor beta chain is drawn from a study of cytotoxic CD8 clonotypes in ibrutinib-treated CLL. Study outcomes and limitations: Clonality grew at ibrutinib response; at progression, it decreased back toward baseline. Sample timing was unmatched between remission and later-progressing patients; lymph nodes unstudied. Baseline values of clonality outstripped age-matched healthy donors and followed circulating CD8+ T-cell counts.

The repertoire was sequenced with immunoSEQ multiplex PCR; TCRdb's copy has only in-frame clones and lacks some. The repertoire has 35,000 or so clones, over 55% of them found once; the top ten carry approximately 15%. In the case of this clone: Its antigen is currently unknown.

Germline assignment: CDR1 ENHRY and CDR2 SYGVKD. Losses at the gene ends were 0 bases for V and 4 bases for J; bases not matched to a gene: 3. The CDR3 spans 16 residues. This chain connects TRBV10-3 to TRBJ2-1; TRBD2 matches at 10 bases. This TCR was sampled from a human donor with chronic lymphocytic leukemia. The material was PBMCs, obtained at disease progression, from a patient treated with ibrutinib. The CDR3 loop reads CAISESTSGSYNEQFF. The DNA of the CDR3 is TGTGCCATCAGTGAGTCGACTAGCGGGTCGTACAATGAGCAGTTCTTC.